The 6 T cell receptor beta chains presented below share a single source sample, sequenced in a study of OX40 agonist ivuxolimab in advanced cancers. Clones were sequenced by immunoSEQ multiplex PCR, and TCRdb holds only the in-frame ones, with some missing. This sample has almost 20,000 clones; 70% to 90% occur once, and the top ten carry about 17%. Sequences were derived from CD4+ or CD8+ T cells sorted from blood, sampled in a trial of the OX40 agonist ivuxolimab. These receptors were obtained from an adult with an advanced solid tumor such as melanoma, head and neck, liver or kidney cancer.

This clone showed up just a few times. The chain combines TRBV5-1 with TRBJ2-1; no clear D. V shed 5 bases and J shed 5 bases, with 17 bases lying between them. CDR3 length: 15 amino acids. Germline lookup yields CDR1 SGHRS and CDR2 YFSETQ. DNA of the CDR3: TGCGCCAGCAGGTTTGGCAGTTACACTAACAATGAGCAGTTCTTC. Encoded protein: CASRFGSYTNNEQFF.

This clone was seen once. This sequence joins TRBV11-2 and TRBJ1-3; D gene uncertain. The CDR3 has 16 residues. Trimming left V 5 bases short and J 3 bases short, with 17 bases between. The V gene's germline CDR1 is SGHAT and CDR2 FQNNGV. The CDR3 reads CASSEPGQPNGNTIYF. The CDR3 region has the DNA TGTGCCAGCAGCGAGCCCGGGCAGCCGAATGGAAACACCATATATTTT.

The rearrangement links TRBV4-2 to TRBJ2-5; no firm D call. Germline V lookup: CDR1 LGHNA, CDR2 YNFKEQ. The CDR3 runs to 14 residues. V was shortened by 4 bases and J by 2 bases, with 11 bases between the two germline ends. The CDR3 is CASSRGTLQETQYF. In DNA, the CDR3 is TGTGCCAGCAGCCGCGGCACCTTACAAGAGACCCAGTACTTC.

This clone is termed medium-sized. The genes are TRBV29-1 and TRBJ1-4; 8 bases align to TRBD1. The CDR3 totals 16 residues. Per germline, CDR1 SQVTM and CDR2 ANQGSEA. V lost 1 base to trimming and J lost 7 bases; unmatched junction nucleotides: 11. This chain's CDR3 is CSVEGVWGQDIEKLFF. Written as DNA, the CDR3 is TGCAGCGTTGAAGGAGTGTGGGGACAGGACATTGAAAAACTGTTTTTT.

The chain is built from TRBV2 and TRBJ1-2, with D unresolved. Trimming shortened V by 8 bases and J by 3 bases, and 13 bases separated the two germline ends. CDR3 length: 13 residues. Germline values: CDR1 SNHLY, CDR2 FYNNEI. CDR3 protein: CASLGIRDYGYTF. CDR3 sequence (DNA): TGTGCCAGCCTCGGGATAAGGGACTATGGCTACACCTTC.

The CDR3 coding sequence is TGTGCCAGCAGGACAGGGAGCTCCTACAATGAGCAGTTCTTC. This gives the protein CASRTGSSYNEQFF. The chain has TRBV25-1 and TRBJ2-1; TRBD1 agrees at 7 bases. The germline V gene encodes CDR1 MGHDK and CDR2 SYGVNS. The junction had 2 bases not matched to a gene; V was cut back by 6 bases and J by 0 bases. The CDR3 is 14 amino acids. Looking up the rest from reference TRBV25-1 and TRBJ2-1 gives the full variable domain: EADIYQTPRYLVIGTGKKITLECSQTMGHDKMYWYQQDPGMELHLIHYSYGVNSTEKGDLSSESTVSRIRTEHFPLTLESARPSHTSQYLCASRTGSSYNEQFFGPGTRLTVL.